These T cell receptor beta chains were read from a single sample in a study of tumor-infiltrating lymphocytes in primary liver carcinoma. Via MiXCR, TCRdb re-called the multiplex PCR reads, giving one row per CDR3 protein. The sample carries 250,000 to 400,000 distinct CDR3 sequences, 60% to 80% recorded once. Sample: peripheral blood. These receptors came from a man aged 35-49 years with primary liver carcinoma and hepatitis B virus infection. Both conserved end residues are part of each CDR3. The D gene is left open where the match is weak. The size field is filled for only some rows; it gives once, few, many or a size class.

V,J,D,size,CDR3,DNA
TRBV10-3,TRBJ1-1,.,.,CAISENTQNTEAFF,TGTGCCATCAGTGAAAACACTCAGAACACCGAAGCTTTCTTT
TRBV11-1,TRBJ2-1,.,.,CASSLSRSTLGYKEQFF,TGTGCCAGCAGCTTAAGCAGGTCAACTTTAGGGTACAAAGAGCAGTTCTTC
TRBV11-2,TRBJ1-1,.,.,CASSFQEYIEASF,TGTGCCAGCAGCTTCCAGGAATACATTGAAGCTTCCTTT
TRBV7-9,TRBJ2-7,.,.,CASSLSLDVSYEQYF,TGTGCCAGCAGCTTATCGCTGGACGTCTCCTACGAGCAGTACTTC
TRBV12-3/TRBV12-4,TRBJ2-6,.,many,CASSFDSGANVLTF,TGTGCCAGCAGTTTTGATAGTGGGGCCAACGTCCTGACTTTC
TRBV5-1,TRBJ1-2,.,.,CASSLGQDGGYTF,TGCGCCAGCAGCTTGGGACAGGATGGTGGCTACACCTTC
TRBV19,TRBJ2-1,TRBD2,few,CASSIRLAGGLYNEQFF,TGTGCCAGTAGTATTAGACTAGCGGGAGGCCTCTACAATGAGCAGTTCTTC
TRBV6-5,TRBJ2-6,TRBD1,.,CASKASGGQGVSGANVLTF,TGTGCCAGCAAGGCCTCAGGGGGACAGGGAGTCTCTGGGGCCAACGTCCTGACTTTC
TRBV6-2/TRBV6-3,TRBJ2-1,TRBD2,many,CASSFYIAGVEDEQFF,TGTGCCAGCAGTTTCTATATAGCGGGAGTCGAGGATGAGCAGTTCTTC
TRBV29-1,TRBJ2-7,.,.,CSAMTSGTVTTYEQYF,TGCAGCGCCATGACATCTGGTACCGTCACTACCTACGAGCAGTACTTC
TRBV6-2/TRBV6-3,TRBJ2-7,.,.,CARSSGREQYF,TGTGCCCGCAGTTCGGGTCGCGAACAGTACTTC
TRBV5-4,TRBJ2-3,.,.,CASSSTGTDTQYF,TGTGCCAGCAGCTCCACGGGAACAGATACGCAGTATTTT
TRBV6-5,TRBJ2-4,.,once,CACSYSQGKRNIQYF,TGTGCCTGCAGTTACTCACAGGGAAAGCGGAACATTCAGTACTTC
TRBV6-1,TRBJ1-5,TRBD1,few,CACYEMGTGGLGQPQHF,TGTGCCTGTTATGAAATGGGGACAGGGGGCCTTGGGCAGCCCCAGCATTTT
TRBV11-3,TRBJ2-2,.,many,CASSLGAGLNTGELFF,TGTGCCAGCAGCTTAGGCGCAGGGCTGAACACCGGGGAGCTGTTTTTT
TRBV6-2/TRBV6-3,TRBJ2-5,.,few,CASSYAGYQETQYF,TGTGCCAGCAGTTACGCCGGGTACCAAGAGACCCAGTACTTC
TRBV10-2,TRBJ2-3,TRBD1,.,CASILGGQGAKDTQYF,TGCGCCAGCATTCTAGGGGGACAGGGGGCGAAAGATACGCAGTATTTT
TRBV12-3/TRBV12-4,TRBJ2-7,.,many,CASSPPPGDQYF,TGTGCCAGCAGTCCCCCCCCAGGGGACCAGTACTTC
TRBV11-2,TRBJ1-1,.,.,CANSLIATEAFF,TGTGCCAACAGCTTGATCGCCACTGAAGCTTTCTTC
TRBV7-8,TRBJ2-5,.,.,CASRSVPGEGETQYF,TGTGCCAGCCGCTCTGTCCCGGGAGAAGGAGAGACCCAGTACTTC
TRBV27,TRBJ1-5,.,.,CASSLGRSQSQHF,TGTGCCAGCAGTCTAGGCAGGAGTCAGTCCCAGCATTTT
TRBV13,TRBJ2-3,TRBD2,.,CASSSLAGGDTQCF,TGTGCCAGCAGCTCCCTAGCGGGAGGAGATACGCAGTGTTTT
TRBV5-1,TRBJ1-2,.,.,CASSVAAGGLGGYTF,TGCGCCAGCAGCGTTGCAGCGGGAGGTTTAGGAGGCTACACCTTC
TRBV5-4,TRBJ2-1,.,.,CASSLAERRSFNNEQFF,TGTGCCAGCAGCTTGGCTGAGCGGAGAAGTTTTAACAATGAGCAGTTCTTC
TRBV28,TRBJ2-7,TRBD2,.,CASSWGTSGNLPINEQYF,TGTGCCAGCAGTTGGGGGACTAGCGGGAACCTGCCAATCAACGAGCAGTACTTC
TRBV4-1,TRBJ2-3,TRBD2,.,CANSKREAATQYF,TGCGCCAACAGCAAGCGGGAGGCCGCAACGCAGTATTTT
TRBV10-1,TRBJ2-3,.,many,CASSDPRQGAGDTQYF,TGCGCCAGCAGCGACCCACGACAGGGAGCGGGAGATACGCAGTATTTT
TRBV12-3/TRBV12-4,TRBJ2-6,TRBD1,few,CASTTQVGTGISGANILTF,TGTGCCAGCACCACCCAGGTCGGGACAGGGATCTCTGGGGCCAACATCCTGACTTTC
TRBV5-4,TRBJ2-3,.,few,CASSWKGAVDTQYF,TGTGCCAGCAGCTGGAAGGGAGCTGTTGATACGCAGTATTTT
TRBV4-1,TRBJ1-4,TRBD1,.,CASSQDPRGRYEKLFF,TGCGCCAGTAGCCAAGACCCCAGGGGGCGCTATGAAAAACTGTTTTTT
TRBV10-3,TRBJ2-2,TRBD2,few,CAISAPLAGTNTGELFF,TGTGCCATCAGTGCTCCACTAGCGGGAACGAACACCGGGGAGCTGTTTTTT
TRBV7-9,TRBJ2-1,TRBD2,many,CASSPPLAEDPWNEQFF,TGTGCCAGCAGCCCTCCACTAGCGGAGGACCCTTGGAATGAGCAGTTCTTC
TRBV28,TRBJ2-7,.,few,CASGRIYAYEQYF,TGTGCCAGCGGGAGAATTTACGCCTACGAGCAGTACTTC
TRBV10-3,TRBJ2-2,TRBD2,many,CAIRGLAGAGELFF,TGTGCCATCAGGGGACTAGCGGGAGCCGGGGAGCTGTTTTTT
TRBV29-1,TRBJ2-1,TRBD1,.,CSVDDRGWNGKFF,TGCAGCGTTGACGACAGGGGGTGGAATGGGAAGTTCTTC
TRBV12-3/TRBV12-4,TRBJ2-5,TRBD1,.,CASSLAYRGPKTQYF,TGTGCAAGCAGTTTGGCGTACAGGGGGCCAAAGACCCAGTACTTC
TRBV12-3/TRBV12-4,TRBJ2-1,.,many,CASSFRRFEQFF,TGTGCCAGCAGTTTTAGGCGCTTTGAGCAGTTCTTC
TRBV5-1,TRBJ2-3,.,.,CASSNPGGKGADTQYF,TGCGCCAGCAGCAACCCTGGTGGAAAGGGGGCAGATACGCAGTATTTT
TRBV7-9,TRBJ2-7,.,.,CASSPQGGSYEQYF,TGTGCCAGCAGCCCGCAGGGCGGCTCCTACGAGCAGTACTTC
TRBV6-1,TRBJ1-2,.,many,CASSVGRTPMEGYTF,TGTGCCAGCAGTGTGGGACGGACGCCTATGGAGGGCTACACCTTC
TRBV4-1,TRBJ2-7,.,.,CASSQDKALGMAQYF,TGCGCCAGTAGCCAAGATAAGGCACTAGGCATGGCGCAGTACTTC
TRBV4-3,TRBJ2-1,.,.,CASSQADGPGEQFF,TGCGCCAGCAGTCAAGCCGACGGGCCGGGTGAGCAGTTCTTC
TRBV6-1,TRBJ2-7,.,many,CASSEVTGLSYEQYF,TGTGCCAGCAGTGAAGTAACAGGTCTCTCCTACGAGCAGTACTTC
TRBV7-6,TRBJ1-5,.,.,CASSPRDQPQHF,TGTGCCAGCAGCCCTAGGGATCAGCCCCAGCATTTT
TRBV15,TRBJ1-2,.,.,CATSRDQVRGRNGYTF,TGTGCCACCAGCAGAGATCAAGTGAGAGGTCGGAACGGCTACACCTTC
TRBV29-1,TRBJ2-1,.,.,CSVGTSGSYNEHFF,TGCAGCGTCGGGACCTCGGGGTCTTACAATGAGCACTTCTTC
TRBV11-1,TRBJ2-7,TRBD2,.,CASSRGAGDYEQYF,TGTGCCAGCAGCCGTGGGGCCGGGGACTACGAGCAGTATTTC
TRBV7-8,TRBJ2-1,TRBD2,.,CASSRSSGFDNEQFF,TGTGCCAGCAGCCGCTCTAGCGGTTTCGACAATGAGCAGTTCTTC
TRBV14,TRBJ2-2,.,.,CASSQDSLLQGQNTGELFF,TGTGCCAGCAGCCAAGATTCCCTTCTGCAGGGGCAAAACACCGGGGAGCTGTTTTTT
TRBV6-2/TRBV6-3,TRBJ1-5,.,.,CASSYSWGLQPHHF,TGTGCCAGCAGTTACTCGTGGGGGCTTCAGCCCCACCATTTT
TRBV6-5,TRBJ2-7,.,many,CASSLRGLSSSYEQYF,TGTGCCAGCAGTTTGCGCGGGCTAAGTTCCTCCTACGAGCAGTACTTC
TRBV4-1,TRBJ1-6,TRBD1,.,CASSQGQGDNSHLHF,TGCGCCAGCAGCCAGGGACAGGGGGATAATTCACACCTCCACTTT
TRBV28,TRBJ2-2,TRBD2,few,CASSLDGGRKQGGELFF,TGTGCCAGCAGTTTAGACGGCGGGAGGAAGCAAGGCGGGGAGCTGTTTTTT
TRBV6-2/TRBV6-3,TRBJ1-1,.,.,CASSPIRGKGENTEAFF,TGTGCCAGCAGCCCCATACGGGGAAAAGGAGAAAACACTGAAGCTTTCTTT